This T cell receptor beta chain was found in a study of T-cell memory formation after mild COVID-19. Study-wide points: Researchers found some responding clones in pre-infection memory, a sign that cross-reactive memory joined.

TCRdb re-called the 5' RACE reads through MiXCR, storing one row per CDR3 protein. The table has 57,000 or so distinct CDR3 sequences, over 8.5% seen once. V gave up 6 bases and J gave up 3 bases, with 11 bases separating them. This CDR3 is 13 amino acids long. This clonotype was seen at least ten times. Its antigen is unidentified. Material: PBMCs or a T cell subset sorted from them (not recorded which). V gene TRBV12-3 or TRBV12-4 combines with J gene TRBJ1-2; the D gene is possibly TRBD1 (5 bases). This receptor was taken from a man between 18 and 35 years old who had mild COVID-19 (a few samples of this study predate the infection). Cell type and time point are not known. CDR3 coding DNA: TGTGCCAGCAGCCCCGACAGTTACTATGGCTACACCTTC. Translating gives CASSPDSYYGYTF.